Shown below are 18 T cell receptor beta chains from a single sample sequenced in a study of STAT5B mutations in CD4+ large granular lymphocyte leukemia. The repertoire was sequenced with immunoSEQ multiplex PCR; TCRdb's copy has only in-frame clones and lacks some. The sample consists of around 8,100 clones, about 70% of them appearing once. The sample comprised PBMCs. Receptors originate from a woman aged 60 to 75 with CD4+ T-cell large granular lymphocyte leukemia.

CDR3 region: CACFPASGRARETQYF. The CDR3 DNA sequence: TGTGCCTGTTTCCCGGCTAGCGGGAGGGCCCGAGAGACCCAGTACTTC. This sequence joins TRBV28 and TRBJ2-5; 12 bases line up with TRBD2. The V and J ends lost 11 bases and 4 bases, in that order; junction bases with no gene match: 14. Germline loops: CDR1 MDHEN, CDR2 SYDVKM. The CDR3 covers 16 residues.

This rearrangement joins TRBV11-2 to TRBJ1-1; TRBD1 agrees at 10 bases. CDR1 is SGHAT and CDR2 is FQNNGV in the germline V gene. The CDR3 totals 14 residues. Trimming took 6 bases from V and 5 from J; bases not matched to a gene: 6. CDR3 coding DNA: TGTGCCAGCAGTCGACAGGGGGCGAGGACTGAAGCTTTCTTT. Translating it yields CASSRQGARTEAFF.

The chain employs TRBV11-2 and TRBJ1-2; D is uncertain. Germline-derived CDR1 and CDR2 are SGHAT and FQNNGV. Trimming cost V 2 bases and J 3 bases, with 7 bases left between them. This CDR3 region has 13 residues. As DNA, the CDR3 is TGTGCCAGCAGCTTAACAGCTCACTATGGCTACACCTTC. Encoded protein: CASSLTAHYGYTF.

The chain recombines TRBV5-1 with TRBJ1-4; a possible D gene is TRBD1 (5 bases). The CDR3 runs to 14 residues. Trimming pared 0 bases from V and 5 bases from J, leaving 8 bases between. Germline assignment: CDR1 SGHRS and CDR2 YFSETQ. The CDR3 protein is CASSLGQFNEKLFF. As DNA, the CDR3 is TGCGCCAGCAGCTTGGGACAGTTCAATGAAAAACTGTTTTTT.

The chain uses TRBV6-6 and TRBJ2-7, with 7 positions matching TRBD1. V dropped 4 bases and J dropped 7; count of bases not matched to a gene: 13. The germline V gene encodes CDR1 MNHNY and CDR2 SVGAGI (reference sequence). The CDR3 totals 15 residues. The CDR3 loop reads CASSSYRGTVREQYF. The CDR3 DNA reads TGTGCCAGCAGTTCCTACAGGGGAACCGTGAGGGAGCAGTACTTC.

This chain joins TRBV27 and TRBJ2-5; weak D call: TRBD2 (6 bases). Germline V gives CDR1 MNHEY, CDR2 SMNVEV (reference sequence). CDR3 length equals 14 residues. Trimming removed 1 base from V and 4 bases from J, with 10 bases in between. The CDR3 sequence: CASSLWGRPETQYF. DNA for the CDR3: TGTGCCAGCAGTTTATGGGGGAGGCCAGAGACCCAGTACTTC.

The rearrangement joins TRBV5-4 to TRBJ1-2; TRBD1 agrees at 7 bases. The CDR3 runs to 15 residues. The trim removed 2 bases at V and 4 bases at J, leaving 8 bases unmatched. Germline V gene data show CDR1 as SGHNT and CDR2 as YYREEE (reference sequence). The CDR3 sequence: CASSFGQETIYGYTF. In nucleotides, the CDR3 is TGTGCCAGCAGCTTCGGACAGGAAACTATCTATGGCTACACCTTC.

CDR3 sequence: CASSLRGPNTEAFF. CDR3 DNA sequence: TGTGCCAGCAGTTTAAGGGGGCCGAACACTGAAGCTTTCTTT. V and J are TRBV27 and TRBJ1-1; 7 bases are shared with TRBD1. The CDR3 covers 14 residues. CDR1 is MNHEY and CDR2 is SMNVEV in the germline V gene (reference sequence). V gave up 2 bases and J gave up 1 base; unmatched junction bases: 1.

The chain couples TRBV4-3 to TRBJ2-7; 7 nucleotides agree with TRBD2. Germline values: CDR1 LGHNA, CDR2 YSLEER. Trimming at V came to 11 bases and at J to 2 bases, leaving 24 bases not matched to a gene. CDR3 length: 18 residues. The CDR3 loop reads CAGYFHKRGRGLAYEQYF. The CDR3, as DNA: TGCGCCGGCTACTTCCACAAGCGGGGTAGGGGCCTCGCCTACGAGCAGTACTTC.

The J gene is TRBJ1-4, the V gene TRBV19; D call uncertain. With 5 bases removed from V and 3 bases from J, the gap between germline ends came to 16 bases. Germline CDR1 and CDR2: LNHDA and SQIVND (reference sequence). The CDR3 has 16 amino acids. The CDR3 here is CASSSPPRGANEKLFF. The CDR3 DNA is TGTGCCAGTAGTTCCCCGCCCCGGGGTGCTAATGAAAAACTGTTTTTT.

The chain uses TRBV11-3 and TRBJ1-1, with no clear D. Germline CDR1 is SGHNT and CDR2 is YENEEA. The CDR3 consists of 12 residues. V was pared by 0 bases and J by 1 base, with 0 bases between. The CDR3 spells CASSLENTEAFF. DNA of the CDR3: TGTGCCAGCAGCTTAGAGAACACTGAAGCTTTCTTT.

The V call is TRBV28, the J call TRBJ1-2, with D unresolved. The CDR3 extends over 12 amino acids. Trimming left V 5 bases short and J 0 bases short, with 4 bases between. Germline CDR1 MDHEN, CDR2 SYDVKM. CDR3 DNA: TGTGCCAGCAGTGGGACTAACTATGGCTACACCTTC. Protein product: CASSGTNYGYTF.

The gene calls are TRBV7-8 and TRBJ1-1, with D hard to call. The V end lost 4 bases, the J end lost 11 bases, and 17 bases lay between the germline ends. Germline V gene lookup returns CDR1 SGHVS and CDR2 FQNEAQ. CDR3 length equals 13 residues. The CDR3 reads CASSSREGSGAFF. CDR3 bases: TGTGCCAGCAGCTCCCGTGAAGGGTCCGGGGCTTTCTTT.

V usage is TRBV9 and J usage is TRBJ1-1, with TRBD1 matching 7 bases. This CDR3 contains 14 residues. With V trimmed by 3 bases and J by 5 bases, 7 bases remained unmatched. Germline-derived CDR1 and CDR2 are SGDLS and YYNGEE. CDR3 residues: CASSGNRGRTEAFF. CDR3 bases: TGTGCCAGCAGCGGGAACAGGGGCCGTACTGAAGCTTTCTTT. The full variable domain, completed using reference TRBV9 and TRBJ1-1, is DSGVTQTPKHLITATGQRVTLRCSPRSGDLSVYWYQQSLDQGLQFLIQYYNGEERAKGNILERFSAQQFPDLHSELNLSSLELGDSALYFCASSGNRGRTEAFFGQGTRLTVV.

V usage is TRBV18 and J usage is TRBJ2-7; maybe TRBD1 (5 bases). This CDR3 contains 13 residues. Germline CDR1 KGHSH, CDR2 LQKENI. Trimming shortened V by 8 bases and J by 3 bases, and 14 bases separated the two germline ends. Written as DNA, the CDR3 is TGTGCCAGCGCCCTCTACCAGGGCTACGAGCAGTACTTC. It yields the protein CASALYQGYEQYF.

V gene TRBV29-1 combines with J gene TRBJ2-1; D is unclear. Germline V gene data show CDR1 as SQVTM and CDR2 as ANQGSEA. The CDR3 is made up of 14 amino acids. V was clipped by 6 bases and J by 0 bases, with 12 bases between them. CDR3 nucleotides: TGCAGCGTATTCAGGAGCAGCTCCTACAATGAGCAGTTCTTC. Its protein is CSVFRSSSYNEQFF.

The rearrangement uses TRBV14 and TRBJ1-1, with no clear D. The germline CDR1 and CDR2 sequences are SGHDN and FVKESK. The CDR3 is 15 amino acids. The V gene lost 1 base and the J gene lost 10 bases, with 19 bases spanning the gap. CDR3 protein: CASSQALDGALGAFF. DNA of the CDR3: TGTGCCAGCAGCCAAGCCCTTGACGGCGCACTGGGAGCTTTCTTT.

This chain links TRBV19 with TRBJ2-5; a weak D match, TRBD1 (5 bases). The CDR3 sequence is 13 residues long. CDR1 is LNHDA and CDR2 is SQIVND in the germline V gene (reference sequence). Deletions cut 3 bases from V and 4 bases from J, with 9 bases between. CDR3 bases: TGTGCCAGTAGTATGTCCAGGGCAGAGACCCAGTACTTC. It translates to CASSMSRAETQYF. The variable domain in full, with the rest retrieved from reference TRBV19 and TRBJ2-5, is DGGITQSPKYLFRKEGQNVTLSCEQNLNHDAMYWYRQDPGQGLRLIYYSQIVNDFQKGDIAEGYSVSREKKESFPLTVTSAQKNPTAFYLCASSMSRAETQYFGPGTRLLVL.